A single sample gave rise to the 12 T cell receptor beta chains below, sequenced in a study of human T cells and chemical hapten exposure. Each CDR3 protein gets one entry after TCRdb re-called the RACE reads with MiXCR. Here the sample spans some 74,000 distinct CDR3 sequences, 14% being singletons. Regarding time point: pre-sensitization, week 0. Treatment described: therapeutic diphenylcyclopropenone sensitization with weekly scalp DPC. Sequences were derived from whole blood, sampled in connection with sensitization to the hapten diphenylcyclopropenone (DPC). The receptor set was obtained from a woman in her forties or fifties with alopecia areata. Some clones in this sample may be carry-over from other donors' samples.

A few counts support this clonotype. The CDR3 coding sequence is TGTGCCAGCAGCCAAGTGCGTGGTGCCGGGAGCACAGATACGCAGTATTTT. Translating it yields CASSQVRGAGSTDTQYF. This rearrangement joins TRBV4-2 to TRBJ2-3; D unclear. Trimming removed 1 base from V and 0 bases from J, with 14 bases in between. The CDR3 spans 17 residues. CDR1 and CDR2 (germline): LGHNA, YNFKEQ.

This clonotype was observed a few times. The CDR3 sequence: CSVGLRLKSTEAFF. Written as DNA, the CDR3 is TGCAGCGTTGGTCTCCGACTGAAATCCACTGAAGCTTTCTTT. The V and J genes are TRBV29-1 and TRBJ1-1; D is unresolved. The germline V gene encodes CDR1 SQVTM and CDR2 ANQGSEA. Trimming left V 4 bases short and J 4 bases short, with 16 bases between. The CDR3 extends over 14 amino acids.

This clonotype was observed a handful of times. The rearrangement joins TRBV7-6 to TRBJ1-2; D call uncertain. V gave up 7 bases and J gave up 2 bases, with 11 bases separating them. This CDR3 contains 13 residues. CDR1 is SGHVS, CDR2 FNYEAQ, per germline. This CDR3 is CASTPLPNYGYTF. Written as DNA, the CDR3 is TGTGCCAGCACCCCTCTACCGAACTATGGCTACACCTTC.

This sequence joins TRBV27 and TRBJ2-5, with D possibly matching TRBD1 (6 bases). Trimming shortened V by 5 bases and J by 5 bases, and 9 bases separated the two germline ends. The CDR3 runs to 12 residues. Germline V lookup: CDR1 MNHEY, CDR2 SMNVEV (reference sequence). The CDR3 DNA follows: TGTGCCAGCAGTGCGCAGGGGGAGACCCAGTACTTC. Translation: CASSAQGETQYF.

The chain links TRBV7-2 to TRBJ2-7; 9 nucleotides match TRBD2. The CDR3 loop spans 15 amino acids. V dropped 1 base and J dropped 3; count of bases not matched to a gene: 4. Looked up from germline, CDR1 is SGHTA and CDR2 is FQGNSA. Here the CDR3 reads CASSLVGLASYEQYF. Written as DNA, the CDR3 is TGTGCCAGCAGCTTAGTCGGACTAGCGAGCTACGAGCAGTACTTC.

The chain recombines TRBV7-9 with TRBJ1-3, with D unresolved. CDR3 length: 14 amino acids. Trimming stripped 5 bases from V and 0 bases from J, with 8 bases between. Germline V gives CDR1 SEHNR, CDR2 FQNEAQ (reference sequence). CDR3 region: CASSTERSGNTIYF. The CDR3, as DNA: TGTGCCAGCAGCACGGAGCGCTCTGGAAACACCATATATTTT.

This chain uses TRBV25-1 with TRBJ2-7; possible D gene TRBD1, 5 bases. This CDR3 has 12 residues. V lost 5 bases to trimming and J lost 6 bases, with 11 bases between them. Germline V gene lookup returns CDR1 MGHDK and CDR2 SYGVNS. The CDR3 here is CASSLGACEQYF. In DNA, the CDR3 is TGTGCCAGCAGTCTTGGGGCCTGCGAGCAGTACTTC.

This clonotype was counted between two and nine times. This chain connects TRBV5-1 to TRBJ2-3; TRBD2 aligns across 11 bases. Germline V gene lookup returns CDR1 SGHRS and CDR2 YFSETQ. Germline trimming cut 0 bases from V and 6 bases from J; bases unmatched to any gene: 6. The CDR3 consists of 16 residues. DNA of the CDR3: TGCGCCAGCAGCTTGGGTACTAGCGGGAGAGTGGATACGCAGTATTTT. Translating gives CASSLGTSGRVDTQYF.

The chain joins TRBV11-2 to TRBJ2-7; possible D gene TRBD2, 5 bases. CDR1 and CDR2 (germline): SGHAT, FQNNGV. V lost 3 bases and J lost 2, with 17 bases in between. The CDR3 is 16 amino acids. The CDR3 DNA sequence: TGTGCCAGCAGCTTGCAGCTGCCGGGATTAACCTACGAGCAGTACTTC. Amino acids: CASSLQLPGLTYEQYF.

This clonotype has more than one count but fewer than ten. DNA for the CDR3: TGTGCCAGCAGCTTGGTGAGCGGCGCGTCAGAGACCCAGTACTTC. Protein sequence: CASSLVSGASETQYF. The rearrangement joins TRBV7-9 to TRBJ2-5; D perhaps matches TRBD2 (5 bases). CDR1 is SEHNR, CDR2 FQNEAQ, per germline (reference sequence). The CDR3 extends over 15 amino acids. V was clipped by 3 bases and J by 4 bases, with 15 bases between them.

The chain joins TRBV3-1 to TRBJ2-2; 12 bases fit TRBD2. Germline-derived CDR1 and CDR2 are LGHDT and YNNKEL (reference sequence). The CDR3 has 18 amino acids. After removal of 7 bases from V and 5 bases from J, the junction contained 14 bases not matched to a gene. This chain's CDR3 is CASTGHRLAGDWTGELFF. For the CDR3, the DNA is TGTGCCAGCACCGGACATCGACTAGCGGGAGATTGGACCGGGGAGCTGTTTTTT.

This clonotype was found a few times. Here the CDR3 reads CASSPKTLWYYNEQFF. CDR3 nucleotide sequence: TGTGCCAGCAGCCCTAAGACACTATGGTATTACAATGAGCAGTTCTTC. The V gene is TRBV27, the J gene TRBJ2-1, with D unresolved. The CDR3 has 16 amino acids. The germline V gene has CDR1 MNHEY and CDR2 SMNVEV (reference sequence). The germline V and J ends were trimmed by 6 bases and 4 bases, with 19 bases remaining between them.